In its sample, the clone carrying this T cell receptor beta chain was seen a few times. Its antigen is still unknown. The sample comes from a study of cytomegalovirus exposure and HLA in healthy donors. Study-level background: Counted in an early data release were some 81 million unique TCRs from HLA-typed donors.

PCR primers comprised 60 Vbeta and 13 Jbeta primers. Assay used: immunoSEQ multiplex PCR; TCRdb lists only in-frame clones, some missing. The sample holds under 300,000 clones, 86% seen once. V lost 1 base and J lost 2, with 10 bases in between. The CDR3 runs to 14 residues. Germline CDR1 is SGHRS and CDR2 is YFSETQ. Findings of the study overall: Prior analysis indicated that the majority of TCR beta V segments exhibited productivity approximately 90% or approximately 30% of the time.

The sequence derives from a man aged 40-55 years in good health and CMV-seropositive. The material sequenced was PBMCs. The chain has TRBV5-1 and TRBJ2-7; the D gene is possibly TRBD2 (6 bases). In DNA, the CDR3 is TGCGCCAGCAGCTTGACGGGACTCCCCTACGAGCAGTACTTC. Translation gives CASSLTGLPYEQYF.